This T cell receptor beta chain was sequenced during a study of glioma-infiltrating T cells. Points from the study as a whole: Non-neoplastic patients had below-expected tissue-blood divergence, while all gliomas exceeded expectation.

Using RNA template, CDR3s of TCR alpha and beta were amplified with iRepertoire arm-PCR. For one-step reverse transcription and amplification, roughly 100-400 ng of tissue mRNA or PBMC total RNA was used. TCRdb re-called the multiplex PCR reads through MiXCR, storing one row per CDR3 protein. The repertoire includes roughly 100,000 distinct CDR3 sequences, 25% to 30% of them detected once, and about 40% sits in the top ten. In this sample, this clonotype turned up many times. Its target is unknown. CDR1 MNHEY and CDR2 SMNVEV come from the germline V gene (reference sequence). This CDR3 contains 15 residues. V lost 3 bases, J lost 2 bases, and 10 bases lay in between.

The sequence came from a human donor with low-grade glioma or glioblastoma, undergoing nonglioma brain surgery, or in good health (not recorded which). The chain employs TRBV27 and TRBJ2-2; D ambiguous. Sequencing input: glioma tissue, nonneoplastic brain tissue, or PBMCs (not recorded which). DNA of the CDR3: TGTGCCAGCAGTTTTACACGACTTAACACCGGGGAGCTGTTTTTT. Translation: CASSFTRLNTGELFF.